The 24 T cell receptor beta chains presented below share a single source sample, sequenced in a study of PD-1 blockade in classical Hodgkin lymphoma. No patient escaped relapse after autologous stem cell transplantation, and brentuximab vedotin exposure varied. Sequencing used immunoSEQ multiplex PCR; TCRdb keeps in-frame clones, though not all of them. This sample has 90,000 to 100,000 clones, with approximately 92% found just once. The sequences come from peripheral blood mononuclear cells (PBMCs), collected at baseline. All receptors come from a human donor with classical Hodgkin lymphoma.

This chain links TRBV5-6 with TRBJ1-2; 7 bases are shared with TRBD1. Germline V gene data show CDR1 as SGHDT and CDR2 as YYEEEE. The junction had 10 bases not matched to a gene; V was cut back by 7 bases and J by 4 bases. This CDR3 is 14 amino acids long. CDR3 sequence (DNA): TGTGCCAGCCTACACTCGGGACAGATCTATGGCTACACCTTC. Encoded protein: CASLHSGQIYGYTF.

This chain uses TRBV13 with TRBJ2-3, with D maybe TRBD2 (7 bases). Germline V gene lookup returns CDR1 PRHDT and CDR2 FYEKMQ (reference sequence). This CDR3 is built from 16 residues. The V end lost 2 bases, the J end lost 3 bases, and 15 bases lay between the germline ends. For the CDR3, the DNA is TGTGCCAGCAGCTTAAGTTGGGGGGGGCCGACAGATACGCAGTATTTT. It specifies CASSLSWGGPTDTQYF.

The chain uses TRBV29-1 and TRBJ2-1; D is ambiguous. Germline V CDR1 and CDR2: SQVTM, ANQGSEA. The CDR3 contains 10 residues. V lost 7 bases and J 8 bases, leaving 9 bases between the germline ends. The CDR3 is CSAGRDEQFF. DNA for the CDR3: TGCAGCGCAGGTCGGGATGAGCAGTTCTTC.

This chain joins TRBV28 and TRBJ2-3; 9 bases are shared with TRBD1. This CDR3 has 16 residues. The junction had 12 bases not matched to a gene; V was cut back by 7 bases and J by 4 bases. Germline CDR1 is MDHEN and CDR2 is SYDVKM. The chain's CDR3 is CASTYAPGQGPDTQYF. DNA for the CDR3: TGTGCCAGCACCTACGCGCCGGGACAGGGCCCAGATACGCAGTATTTT.

The V and J genes are TRBV4-1 and TRBJ2-2; D remains ambiguous. Germline V gives CDR1 MGHRA, CDR2 YSYEKL. V was clipped by 4 bases and J by 11 bases, with 20 bases between them. The CDR3 totals 15 residues. The CDR3 DNA follows: TGCGCCAGCAGCCGCACGCATCCGGACGCCTCCGAGCTGTTTTTT. Residues: CASSRTHPDASELFF.

V is TRBV18 and J is TRBJ1-1, with TRBD1 identical over 7 bases. The germline CDR1 and CDR2 sequences are KGHSH and LQKENI. The CDR3 has 12 amino acids. J was trimmed by 6 bases and V by 4 bases; bases with no gene match: 2. In nucleotides, the CDR3 is TGTGCCAGCTCACGGCAGGGGGCTGAAGCTTTCTTT. It translates to CASSRQGAEAFF.

J is TRBJ2-2 and V is TRBV19; D might be TRBD2 (6 bases). Germline values: CDR1 LNHDA, CDR2 SQIVND (reference sequence). The V end lost 4 bases, the J end lost 3 bases, and 12 bases lay between the germline ends. This CDR3 region has 15 residues. This chain's CDR3 is CASSKPSEYTGELFF. CDR3 coding DNA: TGTGCCAGTAGTAAACCTAGCGAGTACACCGGGGAGCTGTTTTTT. The variable domain in full, with the rest retrieved from reference TRBV19 and TRBJ2-2, is DGGITQSPKYLFRKEGQNVTLSCEQNLNHDAMYWYRQDPGQGLRLIYYSQIVNDFQKGDIAEGYSVSREKKESFPLTVTSAQKNPTAFYLCASSKPSEYTGELFFGEGSRLTVL.

The CDR3 loop is CASSLFGLFVGELFF. The DNA of the CDR3 is TGTGCCAGCAGCTTATTCGGACTCTTCGTCGGGGAGCTGTTTTTT. The V call is TRBV7-2, the J call TRBJ2-2, with D possibly matching TRBD2 (5 bases). Trimming took 2 bases from V and 7 from J, leaving 14 bases between them. The CDR3 is 15 amino acids. Per germline, CDR1 SGHTA and CDR2 FQGNSA. Filled out from reference TRBV7-2 and TRBJ2-2, the complete variable domain reads GAGVSQSPSNKVTEKGKDVELRCDPISGHTALYWYRQSLGQGLEFLIYFQGNSAPDKSGLPSDRFSAERTGGSVSTLTIQRTQQEDSAVYLCASSLFGLFVGELFFGEGSRLTVL.

V usage is TRBV10-2 and J usage is TRBJ2-5; TRBD1 or TRBD2 may be the D gene (7 bases each). CDR3 length equals 14 residues. Germline CDR1 reads WSHSY; CDR2 reads SAAADI. Between the trimmed V and J ends, which lost 7 bases and 4 bases, there was a span of 16 bases. Written as DNA, the CDR3 is TGCGCCAGCAATCAGGGCAGGGGGGGAGAGACCCAGTACTTC. It encodes CASNQGRGGETQYF.

This chain joins TRBV25-1 and TRBJ1-2; TRBD1 matches at 9 bases. V lost 1 base, J lost 6 bases, and 6 bases stayed unmatched. The germline CDR1 and CDR2 sequences are MGHDK and SYGVNS. The CDR3 length is 15 residues. The CDR3 nucleotides read TGTGCCAGCAGTGAATGGGACAGGGTGGTGAATGGCTACACCTTC. It encodes CASSEWDRVVNGYTF.

The J gene is TRBJ2-3, the V gene TRBV18; D is undetermined. V lost 1 base and J lost 2, with 7 bases in between. The CDR3 sequence is 14 residues long. Germline V gene data show CDR1 as KGHSH and CDR2 as LQKENI. The CDR3 sequence: CASSPLFSTDTQYF. Written as DNA, the CDR3 is TGTGCCAGCTCACCACTCTTCTCCACAGATACGCAGTATTTT.

The rearrangement links TRBV30 to TRBJ2-2; no firm D call. The CDR3 is 13 residues long. Trimming removed 1 base at V and 8 bases at J, with 11 bases between. Per the germline V gene, CDR1 is GTSNPN and CDR2 is SVGIG (reference sequence). In DNA, the CDR3 is TGTGCCTGGAGTGGACATCCAGGTGGGGAGCTGTTTTTT. Amino acids: CAWSGHPGGELFF. The full variable domain, completed using reference TRBV30 and TRBJ2-2, is SQTIHQWPATLVQPVGSPLSLECTVEGTSNPNLYWYRQAAGRGLQLLFYSVGIGQISSEVPQNLSASRPQDRQFILSSKKLLLSDSGFYLCAWSGHPGGELFFGEGSRLTVL.

The CDR3 spells CASSSGNPGYEQYF. The DNA for the CDR3 is TGTGCCAGCTCAAGCGGCAATCCAGGCTACGAGCAGTACTTC. The chain uses TRBV18 and TRBJ2-7; a possible D gene is TRBD2 (5 bases). Between the trimmed V and J ends, which lost 5 bases and 3 bases, there was a span of 14 bases. This CDR3 is built from 14 residues. CDR1 and CDR2 from the germline V gene are KGHSH and LQKENI.

The CDR3 DNA reads TGTGCCAGCAGCTTCTCCTCCCGAGGTGAGCAGTTCTTC. Its protein is CASSFSSRGEQFF. V usage is TRBV27 and J usage is TRBJ2-1; D is uncertain. CDR1 is MNHEY, CDR2 SMNVEV, per germline (reference sequence). V dropped 6 bases and J dropped 9 bases, with 15 bases sitting between them. This CDR3 comprises 13 residues.

V usage is TRBV7-3 and J usage is TRBJ2-3, with 10 bases that match TRBD2. The CDR3 is 15 residues long. V gave up 6 bases and J gave up 1 base; unmatched junction bases: 4. In germline, CDR1 is SGHTA, CDR2 FQGTGA. CDR3 coding DNA: TGTGCCAGCAGGCTGGGGACTAGCGGCACAGATACGCAGTATTTT. This gives the protein CASRLGTSGTDTQYF.

The chain couples TRBV4-1 to TRBJ1-3, with D maybe TRBD1 (5 bases). The CDR3 covers 17 residues. Trimming took off 7 bases at V and 0 bases at J, with 19 bases between the two ends. Germline V gene sequence: CDR1 MGHRA, CDR2 YSYEKL. For the CDR3, the DNA is TGCGCCAGCACCGATCCCCCGGACATCAACTCTGGAAACACCATATATTTT. It encodes CASTDPPDINSGNTIYF.

CDR3 bases: TGCGCCAGCAGTGAGTCGCCCAGACCAGATACGCAGTATTTT. It translates to CASSESPRPDTQYF. This chain links TRBV10-1 with TRBJ2-3; D remains ambiguous. This CDR3 has 14 residues. Germline V gives CDR1 WNHNN, CDR2 SYGVQD (reference sequence). V lost 0 bases, J lost 4 bases, and 8 bases lay in between.

This chain joins TRBV5-4 and TRBJ2-3; D is possibly TRBD2 (5 bases). Deletions cut 5 bases from V and 5 bases from J, with 18 bases between. There are 15 residues in the CDR3. The germline V gene encodes CDR1 SGHNT and CDR2 YYREEE (reference sequence). CDR3 DNA sequence: TGTGCCAGCAGTTCTGCTCGGACGGAGGTAGATACGCAGTATTTT. It encodes CASSSARTEVDTQYF.

The genes are TRBV6-6 and TRBJ1-1; D ambiguous. The V gene lost 8 bases and the J gene lost 4 bases, with 14 bases spanning the gap. This CDR3 is 13 amino acids long. Germline CDR1 is MNHNY and CDR2 is SVGAGI (reference sequence). The CDR3 DNA reads as TGTGCCAGCGCCCTCTACCGGGGCACTGAAGCTTTCTTT. Its protein product is CASALYRGTEAFF.

The table lists this clone with a count of one. The gene calls are TRBV27 and TRBJ2-2; 12 bases align to TRBD1. Trimming at V came to 6 bases and at J to 5 bases, leaving 4 bases not matched to a gene. Germline V CDR1 and CDR2: MNHEY, SMNVEV (reference sequence). This CDR3 contains 15 residues. The CDR3 sequence: CASRGDRGPTGELFF. CDR3 nucleotides: TGTGCCAGCAGGGGGGACAGGGGGCCTACCGGGGAGCTGTTTTTT.

The V and J genes are TRBV11-3 and TRBJ2-2, with 8 bases fitting TRBD2. The CDR3 is made up of 15 amino acids. After removal of 2 bases from V and 5 bases from J, the junction contained 4 bases not matched to a gene. Germline CDR1 SGHNT, CDR2 YENEEA. This CDR3 is CASSLTSGRTGELFF. The CDR3 DNA follows: TGTGCCAGCAGCTTAACCAGCGGGAGAACCGGGGAGCTGTTTTTT. The variable domain in full, with the rest retrieved from reference TRBV11-3 and TRBJ2-2, is EAGVVQSPRYKIIEKKQPVAFWCNPISGHNTLYWYLQNLGQGPELLIRYENEEAVDDSQLPKDRFSAERLKGVDSTLKIQPAELGDSAVYLCASSLTSGRTGELFFGEGSRLTVL.

The chain recombines TRBV7-9 with TRBJ1-5; D may be TRBD1 (6 bases). Germline loops: CDR1 SEHNR, CDR2 FQNEAQ (reference sequence). This CDR3 region has 14 residues. The V and J ends lost 5 bases and 6 bases respectively, with 14 bases between them. CDR3: CASSQGGKGQPQHF. The CDR3 nucleotides read TGTGCCAGCAGCCAAGGGGGGAAAGGTCAGCCCCAGCATTTT.

The chain has TRBV5-1 and TRBJ1-2; TRBD1 is a possible D gene (5 bases). This CDR3 comprises 21 residues. V was shortened by 0 bases and J by 1 base, with 28 bases between the two germline ends. Germline lookup yields CDR1 SGHRS and CDR2 YFSETQ. The CDR3 coding sequence is TGCGCCAGCAGCTTGGACAGGACAAGTACCACCCCCGACCGGGATAACTATGGCTACACCTTC. Amino acids: CASSLDRTSTTPDRDNYGYTF.

This sequence joins TRBV5-5 and TRBJ2-1; D is possibly TRBD2 (6 bases). Germline V gene data show CDR1 as SGHKS and CDR2 as YYEKEE (reference sequence). Trimming left V 2 bases short and J 4 bases short, with 13 bases between. The CDR3 runs to 15 residues. The CDR3 DNA reads as TGTGCCAGCAGCTTAATAATTGGGGGGTACAATGAGCAGTTCTTC. Residues: CASSLIIGGYNEQFF.